The 21 T cell receptor beta chains below were found in one sample sequenced in a study of multiple sclerosis patients with progressive multifocal leukoencephalopathy. The protocol was immunoSEQ multiplex PCR, while the TCRdb copy is restricted to in-frame clones and leaves out a portion. The table shows some 30,000 clones, with more than 80% occurring only once. Time point in this sample: time of PML onset. The source material was PBMCs, sampled from a patient treated with natalizumab. Every receptor here comes from a woman aged 25 to 45 with progressive multifocal leukoencephalopathy.

This clone was recorded a few times. This chain links TRBV9 with TRBJ1-3; D unresolved. The CDR3 consists of 14 residues. Germline lookup yields CDR1 SGDLS and CDR2 YYNGEE. V was pared by 0 bases and J by 0 bases, with 4 bases between. The CDR3 sequence: CASSVDFSGNTIYF. The CDR3 bases are TGTGCCAGCAGCGTAGATTTCTCTGGAAACACCATATATTTT.

A single count supports this clone. The sample carries other DNA sequences with the same CDR3. V usage is TRBV11-2 and J usage is TRBJ2-3; 10 bases agree with TRBD2. Germline V gene data show CDR1 as SGHAT and CDR2 as FQNNGV. The CDR3 totals 15 residues. After removal of 6 bases from V and 3 bases from J, the junction contained 6 bases not matched to a gene. DNA for the CDR3: TGTGCCAGCAGTCCTTGGACTAGCGGTACAGATACGCAGTATTTT. Amino acids: CASSPWTSGTDTQYF.

V usage is TRBV4-3 and J usage is TRBJ2-1, with 8 bases identical to TRBD1. Germline V CDR1 and CDR2: LGHNA, YSLEER. Germline trimming cut 5 bases from V and 6 bases from J; bases unmatched to any gene: 9. The CDR3 contains 15 residues. The CDR3: CASSEGFRGPNEQFF. As DNA, the CDR3 is TGCGCCAGCAGCGAAGGTTTCAGGGGGCCCAATGAGCAGTTCTTC.

This clone has a single count. The chain employs TRBV7-8 and TRBJ2-7; maybe TRBD2 (6 bases). V lost 1 base and J 6 bases, leaving 13 bases between the germline ends. The germline gives CDR1 SGHVS, CDR2 FQNEAQ. The CDR3 length is 14 residues. This chain's CDR3 is CASSLEAGGFEQYF. The CDR3 DNA reads TGTGCCAGCAGCTTAGAGGCTGGAGGGTTCGAGCAGTACTTC.

This chain joins TRBV6-5 and TRBJ1-1; 7 bases are shared with TRBD1. The CDR3 has 16 residues. The V gene end was trimmed by 1 base and the J gene end by 5 bases; junction bases not matched to a gene: 10. In germline, CDR1 is MNHEY, CDR2 SVGAGI. This CDR3 reads CASSYFLGGAGTEAFF. CDR3 coding DNA: TGTGCCAGCAGTTACTTTTTAGGGGGCGCCGGGACTGAAGCTTTCTTT.

This clone is a singleton in its sample. The rearrangement uses TRBV18 and TRBJ2-5; TRBD1 agrees at 9 bases. The CDR3 covers 16 residues. The V gene's germline CDR1 is KGHSH and CDR2 LQKENI. V gave up 1 base and J gave up 4 bases; unmatched junction bases: 7. DNA of the CDR3: TGTGCCAGCTCACCACTACCCCGGACAGGGGCAGAGACCCAGTACTTC. This sequence encodes CASSPLPRTGAETQYF. The whole variable domain, filled in from reference TRBV18 and TRBJ2-5, reads NAGVMQNPRHLVRRRGQEARLRCSPMKGHSHVYWYRQLPEEGLKFMVYLQKENIIDESGMPKERFSAEFPKEGPSILRIQQVVRGDSAAYFCASSPLPRTGAETQYFGPGTRLLVL.

The chain links TRBV18 to TRBJ1-3, with TRBD1 identical over 7 bases. The CDR3 runs 16 residues. The junction had 5 bases not matched to a gene; V was cut back by 0 bases and J by 3 bases. Germline V gene sequence: CDR1 KGHSH, CDR2 LQKENI. In DNA form, the CDR3 reads TGTGCCAGCTCACCACCGGGACAGCCCGGTGGAAACACCATATATTTT. Translating gives CASSPPGQPGGNTIYF. The full variable domain, its missing parts supplied by reference TRBV18 and TRBJ1-3, is NAGVMQNPRHLVRRRGQEARLRCSPMKGHSHVYWYRQLPEEGLKFMVYLQKENIIDESGMPKERFSAEFPKEGPSILRIQQVVRGDSAAYFCASSPPGQPGGNTIYFGEGSWLTVV.

The sample holds a few counts of this clone. V gene TRBV7-8 combines with J gene TRBJ2-7, with 8 nucleotides matching TRBD1. This CDR3 spans 14 amino acids. Germline CDR1 reads SGHVS; CDR2 reads FQNEAQ. The V gene end was trimmed by 5 bases and the J gene end by 3 bases; junction bases not matched to a gene: 6. As DNA, the CDR3 is TGTGCCAGCAGCGGAGACAGGGGAAACTACGAGCAGTACTTC. This sequence encodes CASSGDRGNYEQYF.

This chain uses TRBV6-5 with TRBJ1-3; no clear D gene. The CDR3 runs 15 residues. Trimming left V 0 bases short and J 4 bases short, with 10 bases between. CDR1 and CDR2 (germline): MNHEY, SVGAGI. Here the CDR3 DNA reads TGTGCCAGCAGTTACTCGAAGGGTTCGGGAAACACCATATATTTT. Translating gives CASSYSKGSGNTIYF.

A single count supports this clone. The chain combines TRBV5-1 with TRBJ2-1; D is uncertain. Germline V gene data show CDR1 as SGHRS and CDR2 as YFSETQ. CDR3 length: 12 amino acids. Trimming removed 0 bases at V and 6 bases at J, with 4 bases between. The CDR3 region has the DNA TGCGCCAGCAGCTTGGAGGGCAATGAGCAGTTCTTC. Protein: CASSLEGNEQFF.

The chain carries TRBV7-8 and TRBJ2-3, with 12 bases fitting TRBD2. This CDR3 has 16 amino acids. Germline V gives CDR1 SGHVS, CDR2 FQNEAQ. J gave up 2 bases and V 3 bases, and 3 bases lay outside the gene matches. This CDR3 is CASSFTSGGFTDTQYF. Here the CDR3 DNA reads TGTGCCAGCAGCTTTACTAGCGGGGGGTTCACAGATACGCAGTATTTT.

The chain is built from TRBV4-1 and TRBJ2-1, with 7 bases aligning to TRBD1. The trim removed 2 bases at V and 5 bases at J, leaving 9 bases unmatched. CDR3 length equals 16 residues. Germline V lookup: CDR1 MGHRA, CDR2 YSYEKL. CDR3: CASSQRTGQPNNEQFF. The CDR3 DNA is TGCGCCAGCAGCCAAAGGACGGGACAGCCAAACAATGAGCAGTTCTTC.

This clone was detected once. The rearrangement uses TRBV29-1 and TRBJ2-3; tentative D call: TRBD1 (6 bases). Germline V CDR1 and CDR2: SQVTM, ANQGSEA. The CDR3 covers 16 residues. Trimming took 5 bases from V and 0 from J, leaving 18 bases between them. The CDR3 sequence is CSVSGQLRTSTDTQYF. CDR3 nucleotide sequence: TGCAGCGTTTCCGGACAGTTACGGACTAGCACAGATACGCAGTATTTT.

This chain connects TRBV6-1 to TRBJ2-5, with D perhaps matching TRBD1 (5 bases). CDR3 length: 14 residues. The V end lost 8 bases, the J end lost 1 base, and 14 bases lay between the germline ends. The V gene's germline CDR1 is MNHNS and CDR2 SASEGT. The CDR3 region is CASRPQTAQETQYF. The CDR3 region has the DNA TGTGCCAGCCGCCCTCAGACAGCCCAAGAGACCCAGTACTTC.

This clone was seen only a few times. This chain links TRBV11-2 with TRBJ2-5, with D possibly being TRBD1 (6 bases). The CDR3 runs 14 residues. CDR1 and CDR2 (germline): SGHAT, FQNNGV. V lost 5 bases to trimming and J lost 1 base, with 11 bases between them. CDR3 protein: CASSPGQSQETQYF. The CDR3 nucleotides are TGTGCCAGCAGCCCCGGACAGTCCCAAGAGACCCAGTACTTC.

The chain has TRBV7-9 and TRBJ2-7; D unclear. CDR1 SEHNR and CDR2 FQNEAQ come from the germline V gene (reference sequence). The germline V and J ends were trimmed by 0 bases and 6 bases, with 6 bases remaining between them. The CDR3 contains 12 residues. CDR3 sequence reads: CASSLASGEQYF. The DNA of the CDR3 is TGTGCCAGCAGCTTAGCGTCGGGCGAGCAGTACTTC.

This clone has just one count. The rearrangement uses TRBV30 and TRBJ1-1; D may be TRBD1 (6 bases). Per the germline V gene, CDR1 is GTSNPN and CDR2 is SVGIG (reference sequence). The ends were cut back, 3 bases at V and 1 base at J, with 9 bases in the middle. The CDR3 spans 13 residues. This CDR3 reads CAWRSGQNTEAFF. In DNA form, the CDR3 reads TGTGCCTGGAGATCGGGACAGAACACTGAAGCTTTCTTT.

The count of this clone is one. V usage is TRBV5-4 and J usage is TRBJ2-1; 11 nucleotides align to TRBD2. This CDR3 region has 16 residues. Looked up from germline, CDR1 is SGHNT and CDR2 is YYREEE (reference sequence). Losses at the gene ends were 7 bases for V and 6 bases for J; bases not matched to a gene: 12. The chain's CDR3 is CASGRPASGGINEQFF. The DNA for the CDR3 is TGTGCCAGCGGCCGGCCGGCTAGCGGGGGGATCAATGAGCAGTTCTTC.

V is TRBV5-1 and J is TRBJ1-4; no reliable D call. The V and J ends lost 4 bases and 0 bases respectively, with 10 bases between them. The V gene's germline CDR1 is SGHRS and CDR2 YFSETQ. The CDR3 has 15 amino acids. CDR3 loop: CASSAPETTNEKLFF. The CDR3, as DNA: TGCGCCAGCAGCGCGCCTGAAACAACTAATGAAAAACTGTTTTTT.

CDR3 protein: CASSQGQGIQQPQHF. As DNA, the CDR3 is TGTGCCAGCTCACAGGGACAGGGGATTCAACAGCCCCAGCATTTT. The chain uses TRBV18 and TRBJ1-5, with TRBD1 matching over 10 bases. Germline-derived CDR1 and CDR2 are KGHSH and LQKENI. The CDR3 extends over 15 amino acids. The trim removed 4 bases at V and 7 bases at J, leaving 7 bases unmatched.

The gene calls are TRBV5-4 and TRBJ2-6, with D possibly being TRBD1 (6 bases). With 2 bases removed from V and 0 bases from J, the gap between germline ends came to 15 bases. This CDR3 region has 18 residues. In germline, CDR1 is SGHNT, CDR2 YYREEE (reference sequence). CDR3 coding DNA: TGTGCCAGCAGCTTACCGGGACAAGGAAGCTCTGGGGCCAACGTCCTGACTTTC. This translates into CASSLPGQGSSGANVLTF.